The entry below gives a single T cell receptor beta chain sequence along with its context. Study processing details: Nucleated cell counts were estimated from reference gene primer amplification. Libraries were prepared by immunoSEQ multiplex PCR; TCRdb keeps only in-frame clonotypes and omits some of them. V and J calls and clone size follow that table, whereas D and trimming were derived from the DNA. The table shows around 40,000 clones, with approximately 96% occurring only once. The CDR3 runs to 15 residues. Germline V gene data show CDR1 as SGHNT and CDR2 as YENEEA. Germline trimming cut 5 bases from V and 7 bases from J; bases unmatched to any gene: 12. The data stem from a study of blood T cell repertoires in COVID-19. Study at large: Samples came from the United States, Italy and Spain, spanning acute and convalescent COVID-19. From T cells, B-cell-depleted T cells, or PBMCs came the material, which was cDNA or gDNA.

This TCR was recovered from a human donor with active COVID-19. The donor label of this sample is uncertain. This sequence joins TRBV11-3 and TRBJ1-2; 8 bases are a match to TRBD1. Material for sequencing was peripheral blood. The CDR3 sequence is CASSPAPDREGGYTF. The CDR3 region has the DNA TGTGCCAGCAGCCCCGCCCCGGACAGGGAGGGTGGCTACACCTTC. Looking up the rest from reference TRBV11-3 and TRBJ1-2 gives the full variable domain: EAGVVQSPRYKIIEKKQPVAFWCNPISGHNTLYWYLQNLGQGPELLIRYENEEAVDDSQLPKDRFSAERLKGVDSTLKIQPAELGDSAVYLCASSPAPDREGGYTFGSGTRLTVV.